The 30 T cell receptor beta chains given below trace back to one sample, sequenced in a study of shared clonotypes between healthy human individuals. This table comes from immunoSEQ multiplex PCR, and its TCRdb copy is limited to in-frame clones, with some not included. The table includes about 690,000 clones, 90% detected once. Sequencing used memory CD8+ T cells from PBMCs. Subset in this sample: CD45RO+ cells pooled with CCR7-negative TemRA cells. The receptors were sampled from a man younger than 35 in good health. Some clones in this sample may be carry-over from other donors' samples.

The gene calls are TRBV11-3 and TRBJ2-2; 13 nucleotides align to TRBD2. Germline values: CDR1 SGHNT, CDR2 YENEEA. The CDR3 runs to 18 residues. The ends lost 4 bases at V and 4 bases at J; junction bases unmatched: 9. This CDR3 is CASSSMTSGRPRTGELFF. The CDR3 DNA reads TGTGCCAGCAGCTCGATGACTAGCGGGAGGCCTCGCACCGGGGAGCTGTTTTTT.

The J gene is TRBJ2-7, the V gene TRBV4-1, with TRBD2 matching over 7 bases. The CDR3 is 15 amino acids. Germline V CDR1 and CDR2: MGHRA, YSYEKL. After removal of 3 bases from V and 2 bases from J, the junction contained 7 bases not matched to a gene. The CDR3 region is CASSQGGGRTYEQYF. The CDR3 region has the DNA TGCGCCAGCAGCCAGGGAGGCGGGAGAACCTACGAGCAGTACTTC.

The chain joins TRBV5-1 to TRBJ2-1, with D perhaps TRBD2 (6 bases). Trimming cost V 4 bases and J 0 bases, with 14 bases left between them. CDR3 length: 16 residues. Germline values: CDR1 SGHRS, CDR2 YFSETQ. CDR3 sequence (DNA): TGCGCCAGCAGCATGACCCTAGCGAACTCCTACAATGAGCAGTTCTTC. This encodes CASSMTLANSYNEQFF. Filled out from reference TRBV5-1 and TRBJ2-1, the complete variable domain reads KAGVTQTPRYLIKTRGQQVTLSCSPISGHRSVSWYQQTPGQGLQFLFEYFSETQRNKGNFPGRFSGRQFSNSRSEMNVSTLELGDSALYLCASSMTLANSYNEQFFGPGTRLTVL.

The chain combines TRBV9 with TRBJ2-2; a possible D gene is TRBD2 (5 bases). From germline, CDR1 is SGDLS and CDR2 YYNGEE. The CDR3 consists of 17 residues. V was trimmed by 4 bases and J by 0 bases, leaving 16 bases between them. CDR3 in amino acids: CASSFRRSDANTGELFF. CDR3 nucleotide sequence: TGTGCCAGCAGCTTCCGGAGGTCGGACGCGAACACCGGGGAGCTGTTTTTT.

The CDR3 bases are TGTGCCAGCAGTCCGGCCCACCGGGACGCTCCCTTTGAGCAGTACTTC. Its protein is CASSPAHRDAPFEQYF. The chain employs TRBV28 and TRBJ2-7; D might be TRBD1 or TRBD2, each matching 5 bases. This CDR3 comprises 16 residues. Germline-derived CDR1 and CDR2 are MDHEN and SYDVKM. The V end was cut by 5 bases, the J end by 7 bases, with 24 bases between. The variable domain in full, with the rest retrieved from reference TRBV28 and TRBJ2-7, is DVKVTQSSRYLVKRTGEKVFLECVQDMDHENMFWYRQDPGLGLRLIYFSYDVKMKEKGDIPEGYSVSREKKERFSLILESASTNQTSMYLCASSPAHRDAPFEQYFGPGTRLTVT.

CDR3 protein: CASSFGPEPYEQYF. The DNA of the CDR3 is TGTGCCAGCAGTTTCGGGCCCGAGCCGTACGAGCAGTACTTC. The chain employs TRBV27 and TRBJ2-7; D not resolved. Germline CDR1 and CDR2: MNHEY and SMNVEV (reference sequence). The V and J ends lost 3 bases and 4 bases respectively, with 13 bases between them. CDR3 length: 14 residues.

The V gene is TRBV28, the J gene TRBJ1-4; possibly TRBD1 for D (6 bases). Trimming removed 4 bases from V and 8 bases from J, with 23 bases in between. The CDR3 length is 17 residues. The germline V gene has CDR1 MDHEN and CDR2 SYDVKM. The CDR3 here is CASSWYGSRRRGEKLFF. The CDR3 DNA reads as TGTGCCAGCAGTTGGTATGGGAGCAGGAGGAGGGGGGAAAAACTGTTTTTT.

The chain has TRBV7-9 and TRBJ1-3; D unclear. V dropped 7 bases and J dropped 2 bases, with 12 bases sitting between them. Germline CDR1 is SEHNR and CDR2 is FQNEAQ (reference sequence). The CDR3 is 14 amino acids. CDR3 sequence: CASTDGLAGNTIYF. For the CDR3, the DNA is TGTGCCAGCACCGATGGACTTGCTGGAAACACCATATATTTT.

The chain joins TRBV11-2 to TRBJ2-4; D ambiguous. CDR3 length: 16 amino acids. V was trimmed by 5 bases and J by 0 bases, leaving 14 bases between them. CDR1 is SGHAT and CDR2 is FQNNGV in the germline V gene. The CDR3 DNA reads TGTGCCAGCAGCCCCCTCACCGGCCTAGCCAAAAACATTCAGTACTTC. It is translated as CASSPLTGLAKNIQYF.

This clone has just a few counts. This rearrangement joins TRBV30 to TRBJ1-4; D is unresolved. The CDR3 has 14 amino acids. V was clipped by 0 bases and J by 6 bases, with 11 bases between them. CDR1 is GTSNPN, CDR2 SVGIG, per germline (reference sequence). The CDR3, as DNA: TGTGCCTGGAGTGTAACCCTCGGGGATGAAAAACTGTTTTTT. It encodes CAWSVTLGDEKLFF.

This clone was detected once. The rearrangement links TRBV27 to TRBJ2-7; TRBD2 might be the D (6 bases). The germline gives CDR1 MNHEY, CDR2 SMNVEV (reference sequence). The CDR3 consists of 11 residues. The V and J ends lost 10 bases and 4 bases respectively, with 11 bases between them. CDR3 in DNA: TGTGCCACCCGCCGGGGGTACGAGCAGTACTTC. Protein product: CATRRGYEQYF.

The CDR3 is CASSPGESSYNEQFF. Written as DNA, the CDR3 is TGCGCCAGCAGCCCGGGAGAAAGCTCCTACAATGAGCAGTTCTTC. J is TRBJ2-1 and V is TRBV5-1, with D maybe TRBD2 (6 bases). V was trimmed by 4 bases and J by 0 bases, leaving 11 bases between them. The CDR3 covers 15 residues. CDR1 and CDR2 (germline): SGHRS, YFSETQ.

The CDR3 coding sequence is TGTGCCAGCGGCCACCCTAGCGGACCTTATTCCTACAATGAGCAGTTCTTC. Translating gives CASGHPSGPYSYNEQFF. The V and J genes are TRBV27 and TRBJ2-1; TRBD2 aligns across 7 bases. V lost 8 bases, J lost 1 base, and 14 bases stayed unmatched. CDR3 length equals 17 residues. CDR1 MNHEY and CDR2 SMNVEV come from the germline V gene (reference sequence).

The genes are TRBV27 and TRBJ2-3; TRBD2 aligns across 7 bases. Unmatched junction bases numbered 10, after V lost 5 bases and J lost 2 bases. The CDR3 is 16 amino acids. Per germline, CDR1 MNHEY and CDR2 SMNVEV (reference sequence). CDR3 protein: CASSTLADLFTDTQYF. DNA for the CDR3: TGTGCCAGCAGTACGCTAGCGGACCTATTCACAGATACGCAGTATTTT.

The genes are TRBV2 and TRBJ1-3; D uncertain. V was cut by 3 bases and J by 8 bases, with 11 bases left in between. The V gene's germline CDR1 is SNHLY and CDR2 FYNNEI. There are 13 residues in the CDR3. The CDR3: CASSEAGLHTIYF. DNA of the CDR3: TGTGCCAGCAGTGAGGCAGGTTTACACACCATATATTTT.

CDR3 nucleotides: TGTGCCAGCAGTTCCGACGAAATGAACACTGAAGCTTTCTTT. This encodes CASSSDEMNTEAFF. V usage is TRBV6-5 and J usage is TRBJ1-1; D ambiguous. Germline V gene data show CDR1 as MNHEY and CDR2 as SVGAGI. The CDR3 covers 14 residues. V was trimmed by 4 bases and J by 0 bases, leaving 9 bases between them.

This sequence joins TRBV11-2 and TRBJ2-1; TRBD2 is a possible D gene (6 bases). This CDR3 is built from 15 residues. Germline V gene lookup returns CDR1 SGHAT and CDR2 FQNNGV. With 3 bases removed from V and 4 bases from J, the gap between germline ends came to 13 bases. The CDR3 bases are TGTGCCAGCAGCTTCGACGGGGGAGTTTACAATGAGCAGTTCTTC. This gives the protein CASSFDGGVYNEQFF.

This chain connects TRBV19 to TRBJ1-2; 9 bases map to TRBD1. Germline assignment: CDR1 LNHDA and CDR2 SQIVND (reference sequence). Losses at the gene ends were 5 bases for V and 5 bases for J; bases not matched to a gene: 6. This CDR3 has 14 residues. The CDR3 coding sequence is TGTGCCAGTAGTCCTGGGACAGGGTCTTATGGCTACACCTTC. Residues: CASSPGTGSYGYTF.

This clone has only one observation. The rearrangement links TRBV11-2 to TRBJ2-4; D not resolved. Germline V gives CDR1 SGHAT, CDR2 FQNNGV. The CDR3 length is 13 residues. Trimming removed 5 bases at V and 7 bases at J, with 12 bases between. CDR3 loop: CASSPRGHNIQYF. The CDR3 DNA is TGTGCCAGCAGCCCTAGAGGCCATAACATTCAGTACTTC. Variable domain in full (rest from reference TRBV11-2 and TRBJ2-4): EAGVAQSPRYKIIEKRQSVAFWCNPISGHATLYWYQQILGQGPKLLIQFQNNGVVDDSQLPKDRFSAERLKGVDSTLKIQPAKLEDSAVYLCASSPRGHNIQYFGAGTRLSVL.

This chain joins TRBV10-3 and TRBJ2-1; maybe TRBD1 (6 bases). The V gene lost 4 bases and the J gene lost 2 bases, with 12 bases spanning the gap. CDR3 length equals 15 residues. Germline values: CDR1 ENHRY, CDR2 SYGVKD. CDR3 DNA sequence: TGTGCCATCAGTGGTTGGGGGCTGACCTACAATGAGCAGTTCTTC. As protein: CAISGWGLTYNEQFF.

In this sample, this clone turned up a few times. The chain joins TRBV27 to TRBJ2-3; TRBD2 matches at 9 bases. The V and J ends lost 3 bases and 6 bases, in that order; junction bases with no gene match: 13. The CDR3 spans 17 residues. Per the germline V gene, CDR1 is MNHEY and CDR2 is SMNVEV (reference sequence). Written as DNA, the CDR3 is TGTGCCAGCAGTTTCTCTCTCGGCGGGAGGGAATGGGATACGCAGTATTTT. Translated, it gives CASSFSLGGREWDTQYF.

This clone was counted at least ten times. The chain is built from TRBV19 and TRBJ2-3; 7 nucleotides line up with TRBD2. Germline CDR1 reads LNHDA; CDR2 reads SQIVND (reference sequence). The CDR3 totals 16 residues. The junction had 8 bases not matched to a gene; V was cut back by 3 bases and J by 2 bases. For the CDR3, the DNA is TGTGCCAGTAGTATTCAGTCTAGCGGATACACAGATACGCAGTATTTT. Amino acids: CASSIQSSGYTDTQYF.

The genes are TRBV11-1 and TRBJ2-1; D gene unclear. Germline CDR1 reads SGHAT; CDR2 reads FQDESV (reference sequence). With 5 bases removed from V and 0 bases from J, the gap between germline ends came to 14 bases. The CDR3 consists of 16 residues. CDR3 residues: CASSGREGLSYNEQFF. The DNA for the CDR3 is TGTGCCAGCAGCGGACGTGAAGGCCTCTCCTACAATGAGCAGTTCTTC.

The chain carries TRBV5-1 and TRBJ2-4; 10 bases are shared with TRBD2. Germline CDR1 and CDR2: SGHRS and YFSETQ. The ends lost 0 bases at V and 6 bases at J; junction bases unmatched: 6. The CDR3 runs to 16 residues. The CDR3 DNA follows: TGCGCCAGCAGCTTGGGGCTAGCGGGAGCGGTAAACATTCAGTACTTC. The encoded protein is CASSLGLAGAVNIQYF.

The rearrangement links TRBV27 to TRBJ2-1, with TRBD2 matching over 7 bases. The CDR3 totals 18 residues. Germline CDR1 reads MNHEY; CDR2 reads SMNVEV (reference sequence). With 5 bases clipped from V and 6 bases from J, the junction kept 19 bases outside the gene matches. The CDR3 protein is CASSPLAIREDLSNEQFF. The CDR3 region has the DNA TGTGCCAGCAGTCCACTAGCGATTCGGGAGGATCTAAGCAATGAGCAGTTCTTC.

This chain connects TRBV11-2 to TRBJ2-3; unclear D gene. CDR1 SGHAT and CDR2 FQNNGV come from the germline V gene. V was pared by 0 bases and J by 1 base, with 11 bases between. The CDR3 runs 16 residues. CDR3 sequence (DNA): TGTGCCAGCAGCTTAGAGCCTCTAGGCGGCACAGATACGCAGTATTTT. This codes for CASSLEPLGGTDTQYF.

On this clone: Other DNA sequences in the same sample also yield this CDR3. In DNA, the CDR3 is TGTGCCAGCAGCGTAGGGGGCGGGAGCTACAATGAGCAGTTCTTC. Its protein product is CASSVGGGSYNEQFF. The rearrangement joins TRBV9 to TRBJ2-1, with TRBD2 identical over 7 bases. The CDR3 has 15 residues. Looked up from germline, CDR1 is SGDLS and CDR2 is YYNGEE. With V trimmed by 0 bases and J by 3 bases, 3 bases remained unmatched. The full variable domain, rest sourced from reference TRBV9 and TRBJ2-1, is DSGVTQTPKHLITATGQRVTLRCSPRSGDLSVYWYQQSLDQGLQFLIQYYNGEERAKGNILERFSAQQFPDLHSELNLSSLELGDSALYFCASSVGGGSYNEQFFGPGTRLTVL.

The CDR3 coding sequence is TGCGCCAGCAGCCAAGGACTAGCGGGAAACTACAATGAGCAGTTCTTC. Its translation: CASSQGLAGNYNEQFF. The chain recombines TRBV4-1 with TRBJ2-1; 11 positions match TRBD2. The length of the CDR3 is 16 residues. CDR1 MGHRA and CDR2 YSYEKL come from the germline V gene. The trim removed 1 base at V and 3 bases at J, leaving 2 bases unmatched.

The V gene is TRBV11-3, the J gene TRBJ2-7; 8 bases agree with TRBD1. After removal of 10 bases from V and 2 bases from J, the junction contained 10 bases not matched to a gene. There are 14 residues in the CDR3. CDR1 and CDR2 (germline): SGHNT, YENEEA. The CDR3 protein is CATSEGTGAYEQYF. The CDR3 DNA reads TGTGCCACCTCGGAGGGGACAGGTGCCTACGAGCAGTACTTC.

The gene calls are TRBV5-6 and TRBJ1-1; tentatively, D is TRBD1 (6 bases). Germline values: CDR1 SGHDT, CDR2 YYEEEE. Trimming cost V 3 bases and J 7 bases, with 13 bases left between them. The CDR3 has 13 residues. The CDR3 region is CASSWGAGGEAFF. DNA of the CDR3: TGTGCCAGCAGCTGGGGGGCAGGCGGTGAAGCTTTCTTT.